A single sample gave rise to the 25 T cell receptor beta chains below, sequenced in a study of CD8+ T cells in alopecia areata. RNA extraction and reverse transcription yielded cDNA as sequencing template. Measured with immunoSEQ multiplex PCR; TCRdb has only the in-frame clones, and not every one. This table has fewer than 200,000 clones, approximately 65% appearing once. This material consisted of CD8+ T cells sorted from blood, taken at week 0. Receptors were obtained from a human donor with alopecia areata.

This clone turned up a few times. The chain employs TRBV9 and TRBJ1-2; tentative D call: TRBD1 (5 bases). CDR3 length equals 14 residues. Looked up from germline, CDR1 is SGDLS and CDR2 is YYNGEE. V was pared by 0 bases and J by 7 bases, with 13 bases between. The CDR3 sequence: CASSVASGRGGYTF. In DNA, the CDR3 is TGTGCCAGCAGCGTAGCCTCGGGGAGGGGTGGCTACACCTTC.

This clone was seen only once. The gene calls are TRBV7-2 and TRBJ2-1; the D is unclear. Germline V gene data show CDR1 as SGHTA and CDR2 as FQGNSA. Trimming removed 0 bases at V and 5 bases at J, with 14 bases between. This CDR3 is 16 amino acids long. The DNA of the CDR3 is TGTGCCAGCAGCTTAGCGCTTGGCGGAACCGACAATGAGCAGTTCTTC. This gives the protein CASSLALGGTDNEQFF.

The rearrangement uses TRBV27 and TRBJ2-7, with TRBD1 identical over 10 bases. Germline trimming cut 5 bases from V and 4 bases from J; bases unmatched to any gene: 8. The V gene's germline CDR1 is MNHEY and CDR2 SMNVEV (reference sequence). The CDR3 is made up of 15 amino acids. CDR3 sequence reads: CASSDRDRGTYEQYF. The DNA for the CDR3 is TGTGCCAGCAGTGACCGGGACAGGGGTACTTACGAGCAGTACTTC.

This sequence joins TRBV4-1 and TRBJ2-1; no firm D call. The CDR3 runs 13 residues. Germline V CDR1 and CDR2: MGHRA, YSYEKL. Trimming removed 2 bases at V and 4 bases at J, with 6 bases between. As DNA, the CDR3 is TGCGCCAGCAGCCAAACCGTGTACAATGAGCAGTTCTTC. This codes for CASSQTVYNEQFF.

The sample holds a few counts of this clone. The V call is TRBV7-6, the J call TRBJ2-1; TRBD1 matches at 9 bases. The CDR3 length is 15 residues. In germline, CDR1 is SGHVS, CDR2 FNYEAQ. The trim removed 3 bases at V and 5 bases at J, leaving 5 bases unmatched. This chain's CDR3 is CASSFSGTGNNEQFF. The CDR3 region has the DNA TGTGCCAGCAGCTTCTCCGGGACAGGGAACAATGAGCAGTTCTTC.

This chain's CDR3 is CAWSVGGEFYEQYF. The CDR3 nucleotides read TGTGCCTGGAGTGTAGGAGGGGAATTCTACGAGCAGTACTTC. The chain employs TRBV30 and TRBJ2-7; D may be TRBD2 (6 bases). Trimming took 0 bases from V and 3 from J, leaving 12 bases between them. Germline values: CDR1 GTSNPN, CDR2 SVGIG (reference sequence). The CDR3 is made up of 14 amino acids.

The V call is TRBV2, the J call TRBJ2-3, with TRBD2 matching 8 bases. Germline trimming cut 6 bases from V and 4 bases from J; bases unmatched to any gene: 12. CDR3 length: 16 residues. The germline gives CDR1 SNHLY, CDR2 FYNNEI. CDR3 residues: CASRPRGGISPDTQYF. The CDR3, as DNA: TGTGCCAGCAGACCACGGGGGGGTATTAGCCCAGATACGCAGTATTTT.

The chain uses TRBV27 and TRBJ1-1; TRBD1 matches at 7 bases. Germline assignment: CDR1 MNHEY and CDR2 SMNVEV (reference sequence). This CDR3 comprises 15 residues. Trimming at V came to 6 bases and at J to 5 bases, leaving 12 bases not matched to a gene. CDR3 sequence reads: CASRLRGRVGTEAFF. The CDR3 nucleotides read TGTGCCAGCAGGCTTAGGGGGCGGGTTGGGACTGAAGCTTTCTTT.

The chain combines TRBV4-1 with TRBJ2-5; D not resolved. V was cut by 0 bases and J by 3 bases, with 8 bases left in between. The CDR3 extends over 14 amino acids. Germline assignment: CDR1 MGHRA and CDR2 YSYEKL. The CDR3 DNA reads as TGCGCCAGCAGCCAAGAGGCTGGAGAAGAGACCCAGTACTTC. Translated: CASSQEAGEETQYF.

The chain recombines TRBV30 with TRBJ1-2; the D gene is possibly TRBD1 (6 bases). Trimming stripped 8 bases from V and 5 bases from J, with 18 bases between. Germline assignment: CDR1 GTSNPN and CDR2 SVGIG (reference sequence). The CDR3 is made up of 13 amino acids. The CDR3 nucleotides are TGTGCCCGTCGCCAGGGGCCCATTTATGGCTACACCTTC. This sequence encodes CARRQGPIYGYTF.

This clone turned up a few times. Other DNA variants within this sample encode the same CDR3. The chain has TRBV5-6 and TRBJ1-5, with D tentatively TRBD1 (5 bases). The CDR3 totals 14 residues. V shed 2 bases and J shed 0 bases, with 6 bases lying between them. Germline CDR1 and CDR2: SGHDT and YYEEEE. The CDR3 loop is CASSFGGSNQPQHF. CDR3 coding DNA: TGTGCCAGCAGCTTTGGGGGTAGCAATCAGCCCCAGCATTTT.

This chain joins TRBV29-1 and TRBJ1-1; D is perhaps TRBD1 (5 bases). V gave up 1 base and J gave up 5 bases, with 11 bases separating them. CDR3 length equals 13 residues. Looked up from germline, CDR1 is SQVTM and CDR2 is ANQGSEA. The CDR3 here is CSVEGGQGTEAFF. CDR3 bases: TGCAGCGTTGAAGGGGGCCAAGGTACTGAAGCTTTCTTT.

The chain links TRBV4-1 to TRBJ1-1; no definite D call. Trimming cost V 0 bases and J 6 bases, with 5 bases left between them. In germline, CDR1 is MGHRA, CDR2 YSYEKL. The CDR3 runs to 12 residues. CDR3 residues: CASSQDYAEAFF. CDR3 DNA: TGCGCCAGCAGCCAAGACTACGCTGAAGCTTTCTTT.

The chain carries TRBV4-2 and TRBJ1-5, with D unclear. The V gene lost 7 bases and the J gene lost 4 bases, with 17 bases spanning the gap. CDR1 and CDR2 from the germline V gene are LGHNA and YNFKEQ. This CDR3 comprises 15 residues. The DNA for the CDR3 is TGTGCCAGCACCCAGGACGGAAATGGGAATCAGCCCCAGCATTTT. This codes for CASTQDGNGNQPQHF.

The table lists this clone with a count of one. The chain uses TRBV7-9 and TRBJ2-7, with TRBD2 matching over 10 bases. V was pared by 5 bases and J by 3 bases, with 13 bases of the junction left unmatched. Germline loops: CDR1 SEHNR, CDR2 FQNEAQ (reference sequence). The CDR3 extends over 17 amino acids. The CDR3 region has the DNA TGTGCCAGCAGCACCTATACTAGGAGCGGGGGGGACTACGAGCAGTACTTC. It codes for CASSTYTRSGGDYEQYF.

The V and J genes are TRBV18 and TRBJ1-5; D gene ambiguous. Germline loops: CDR1 KGHSH, CDR2 LQKENI. With 1 base removed from V and 2 bases from J, the gap between germline ends came to 12 bases. The CDR3 runs to 16 residues. For the CDR3, the DNA is TGTGCCAGCTCACCACGTACGGCATGGGGCAATCAGCCCCAGCATTTT. It translates to CASSPRTAWGNQPQHF.

As regards this clone: Other DNA sequences in the sample encode the same CDR3. The chain couples TRBV9 to TRBJ1-2; maybe TRBD1 (6 bases). The V gene's germline CDR1 is SGDLS and CDR2 YYNGEE. V lost 3 bases and J lost 11, with 8 bases in between. The CDR3 totals 10 residues. The CDR3 nucleotides are TGTGCCAGCAGCGGCAGGGGATACACCTTC. It codes for CASSGRGYTF. Full variable domain (outside the CDR3, taken from reference TRBV9 and TRBJ1-2): DSGVTQTPKHLITATGQRVTLRCSPRSGDLSVYWYQQSLDQGLQFLIQYYNGEERAKGNILERFSAQQFPDLHSELNLSSLELGDSALYFCASSGRGYTFGSGTRLTVV.

The J gene is TRBJ2-3, the V gene TRBV15, with unresolved D. CDR3 length: 15 amino acids. V shed 1 base and J shed 0 bases, with 8 bases lying between them. The germline V gene encodes CDR1 LNHNV and CDR2 YYDKDF (reference sequence). The CDR3 sequence: CATSRGVVSTDTQYF. The CDR3 region has the DNA TGTGCCACCAGCAGAGGAGTTGTCAGCACAGATACGCAGTATTTT.

The rearrangement uses TRBV14 and TRBJ1-2; D unresolved. The germline gives CDR1 SGHDN, CDR2 FVKESK. V lost 3 bases to trimming and J lost 2 bases, with 7 bases between them. The CDR3 sequence is 13 residues long. As DNA, the CDR3 is TGTGCCAGCAGCCAGAGGCCAAACTATGGCTACACCTTC. Translating gives CASSQRPNYGYTF.

The rearrangement joins TRBV6-5 to TRBJ2-3; 8 bases align to TRBD2. The germline V gene has CDR1 MNHEY and CDR2 SVGAGI. This CDR3 contains 16 residues. V shed 0 bases and J 0 bases; nucleotides not matched to a gene: 2. The chain's CDR3 is CASSYSPSGSTDTQYF. CDR3 in DNA: TGTGCCAGCAGTTACTCGCCTAGCGGGAGCACAGATACGCAGTATTTT.

The chain carries TRBV6-6 and TRBJ1-6; D is possibly TRBD1 (5 bases). The CDR3 spans 13 residues. V was trimmed by 6 bases and J by 8 bases, leaving 11 bases between them. Germline CDR1 MNHNY, CDR2 SVGAGI (reference sequence). DNA for the CDR3: TGTGCCAGCAGCGCAGGGACTGATTCACCCCTCCACTTT. This sequence encodes CASSAGTDSPLHF.

V gene TRBV4-1 combines with J gene TRBJ2-5, with 9 nucleotides matching TRBD2. CDR1 is MGHRA, CDR2 YSYEKL, per germline. This CDR3 has 15 residues. J lost 5 bases, V lost 3 bases, and 7 bases had no gene match. CDR3 region: CASSQLLAGQETQYF. Here the CDR3 DNA reads TGCGCCAGCAGCCAGCTCCTAGCGGGGCAGGAGACCCAGTACTTC.

This clone has just one count. The rearrangement links TRBV27 to TRBJ1-2; D not resolved. Per germline, CDR1 MNHEY and CDR2 SMNVEV (reference sequence). The CDR3 contains 12 residues. V was pared by 8 bases and J by 4 bases, with 11 bases between. In DNA, the CDR3 is TGTGCCAGCTACCAATTCTCCTATGGCTACACCTTC. Protein product: CASYQFSYGYTF.

The table lists this clone with a few counts. The CDR3 spells CASSQDADNNQPQHF. The CDR3 nucleotides read TGCGCCAGCAGCCAAGATGCGGACAACAATCAGCCCCAGCATTTT. The chain joins TRBV4-1 to TRBJ1-5, with D maybe TRBD1 (5 bases). V shed 0 bases and J shed 3 bases, with 9 bases lying between them. Germline values: CDR1 MGHRA, CDR2 YSYEKL. The CDR3 runs 15 residues.

The chain combines TRBV4-2 with TRBJ2-2; D not resolved. The V gene's germline CDR1 is LGHNA and CDR2 YNFKEQ. The CDR3 is 13 residues long. V dropped 1 base and J dropped 6 bases, with 6 bases sitting between them. This CDR3 reads CASSQAPAGELFF. The CDR3, as DNA: TGTGCCAGCAGCCAAGCCCCAGCCGGGGAGCTGTTTTTT.